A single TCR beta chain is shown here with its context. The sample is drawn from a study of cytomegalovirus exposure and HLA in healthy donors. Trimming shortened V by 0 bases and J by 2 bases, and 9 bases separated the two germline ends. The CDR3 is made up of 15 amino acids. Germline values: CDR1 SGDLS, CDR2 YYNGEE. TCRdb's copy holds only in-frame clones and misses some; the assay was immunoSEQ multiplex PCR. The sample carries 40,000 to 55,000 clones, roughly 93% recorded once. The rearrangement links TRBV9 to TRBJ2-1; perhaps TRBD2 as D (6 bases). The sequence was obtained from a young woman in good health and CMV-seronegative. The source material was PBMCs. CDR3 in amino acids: CASSVEGGAYNEQFF. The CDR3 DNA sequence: TGTGCCAGCAGCGTAGAGGGAGGCGCCTACAATGAGCAGTTCTTC.